This T cell receptor beta chain derives from a study of shared clonotypes between healthy human individuals. General study points: Across subsets, estimated richness was generally greater for naive than for memory populations.

J lost 4 bases, V lost 6 bases, and 11 bases had no gene match. The CDR3 is made up of 16 amino acids. Germline CDR1 SEHNR, CDR2 FQNEAQ (reference sequence). Regarding this clone: What it binds is not known.

Terminally differentiated effector memory CD45RA+ cells were left out of the naive CD8 fraction, which was CD45RO-negative and positively selected for CCR7. Across several immunoSEQ plates, the genomic DNA of each subset was split evenly. When replicate PCRs were run on sorted subsets, they used 200 ng DNA, roughly 30,000 T cell genomes. In the original analysis: Junction-only sequences produced by ImmunoSEQ had no quality scores, so filtering differed. TCRdb keeps only in-frame clones here, not all; method: immunoSEQ multiplex PCR. Clone size and the V and J calls come from that table; the DNA yielded D and trimming. Altogether around 1,900,000 clones are present, 93% being singletons, with the ten largest covering around 1.7%.

This TCR derives from a man younger than 30 in good health. Some clones in this sample may be carry-over from other donors' samples. Source material: naive CD8+ T cells from PBMCs. The chain is built from TRBV7-9 and TRBJ1-2, with 10 nucleotides matching TRBD1. CDR3 nucleotide sequence: TGTGCCAGCAGTTTACCCCCGGGACAGGGGATCTATGGCTACACCTTC. Translating gives CASSLPPGQGIYGYTF.